Described below is a single T cell receptor (beta chain) sequence and its context. The record originates from a study of blood T cell repertoires in COVID-19. Unmatched junction bases numbered 6, after V lost 5 bases and J lost 4 bases. The CDR3 contains 15 residues. Germline loops: CDR1 SGHAT, CDR2 FQNNGV. This table comes from immunoSEQ multiplex PCR, and its TCRdb copy is limited to in-frame clones, with some not included. This table has roughly 290,000 clones, roughly 84% appearing once. The chain links TRBV11-2 to TRBJ2-7; 12 bases match TRBD2. This TCR derives from an older person with COVID-19, enrolled during active disease. Sequencing used peripheral blood. CDR3 in DNA: TGTGCCAGCAGCCCCCAGACTAGCGGGGGTTACGAGCAGTACTTC. Its translation is CASSPQTSGGYEQYF.